These 4 T cell receptor beta chains originate from one sample sequenced in a study of identical twins. A single record per CDR3 protein comes from TCRdb applying MiXCR to the 5' RACE reads. The sample includes over 200,000 distinct CDR3 sequences, roughly 10% seen only once; the top ten take less than 12%. Source material: memory T cells sorted from blood. The receptors derive from a man in his fifties in good health.

The table lists this clonotype with a few counts. In nucleotides, the CDR3 is TGCGCCAGCAGCTGGGGAGGGTCGCCGCAAGAGACCCAGTACTTC. This encodes CASSWGGSPQETQYF. V usage is TRBV5-1 and J usage is TRBJ2-5, with TRBD2 identical over 7 bases. The length of the CDR3 is 15 residues. V trimming: 3 bases; J trimming: 2 bases; junction bases outside the gene matches: 7. CDR1 and CDR2 from the germline V gene are SGHRS and YFSETQ.

Only a few counts were recorded for this clonotype. The rearrangement uses TRBV9 and TRBJ2-7; the D gene is possibly TRBD1 (6 bases). Germline V CDR1 and CDR2: SGDLS, YYNGEE. V lost 2 bases, J lost 4 bases, and 25 bases lay in between. This CDR3 region has 18 residues. CDR3 coding DNA: TGTGCCAGCAGCGTCTCCCCTCCCAGGGGCCACCCTGTATACGAGCAGTACTTC. This codes for CASSVSPPRGHPVYEQYF.

This chain links TRBV4-2 with TRBJ1-6; TRBD1 might be the D (5 bases). CDR1 and CDR2 (germline): LGHNA, YNFKEQ. V lost 0 bases to trimming and J lost 8 bases, with 8 bases between them. The CDR3 is made up of 14 amino acids. The CDR3 DNA follows: TGTGCCAGCAGCCAAGAAACAGGCCATTCACCCCTCCACTTT. As protein: CASSQETGHSPLHF.

This clonotype has ten or more counts. This chain connects TRBV20-1 to TRBJ2-7; TRBD1 agrees at 8 bases. Trimming at V came to 3 bases and at J to 6 bases, leaving 10 bases not matched to a gene. This CDR3 comprises 14 residues. The germline CDR1 and CDR2 sequences are DFQATT and SNEGSKA (reference sequence). For the CDR3, the DNA is TGCAGTGCTAGCCCTTCCAGGGGGCTCGGCGAGCAGTACTTC. This gives the protein CSASPSRGLGEQYF.